This T cell receptor beta chain was profiled in a study of blood T cell repertoires in COVID-19. Study overall: Samples representing acute and convalescent COVID-19 were sourced from the United States, Italy and Spain.

V lost 7 bases and J lost 2; bases outside the gene matches: 6. CDR3 length: 15 residues. Per the germline V gene, CDR1 is LNHDA and CDR2 is SQIVND (reference sequence). Profiled with immunoSEQ multiplex PCR; TCRdb holds only in-frame clones, not every one. This sample carries a few hundred thousand clones, 88% of them seen once, and the ten largest clones take approximately 1.2%. The TCR originated in a woman aged 18-29 years who had recovered from COVID-19. Sequencing was carried out using PBMCs or T cells enriched from blood (not recorded which). The rearrangement joins TRBV19 to TRBJ1-5, with 9 positions matching TRBD1. The CDR3 nucleotides are TGTGCCAGTACCACGGACAGGGGTGGCAATCAGCCCCAGCATTTT. This sequence encodes CASTTDRGGNQPQHF.